This T cell receptor (beta chain) was profiled in a study of cytomegalovirus exposure and HLA in healthy donors. PCR employed 60 Vbeta and 13 Jbeta primers. The data were produced by immunoSEQ multiplex PCR, yet TCRdb's version contains in-frame clones alone and is incomplete. The repertoire holds about 100,000 clones, with roughly four fifths as singletons. The clonotype was recovered from a male donor in good health and CMV-seropositive. The material sequenced was PBMCs.

The CDR3 here is CASSVDILDTGELFF. CDR3 DNA sequence: TGTGCCAGCAGCGTAGACATTTTGGACACCGGGGAGCTGTTTTTT. The chain couples TRBV9 to TRBJ2-2; no reliable D call. The CDR3 sequence is 15 residues long. Trimming took 0 bases from V and 3 from J, leaving 9 bases between them. Germline lookup yields CDR1 SGDLS and CDR2 YYNGEE.